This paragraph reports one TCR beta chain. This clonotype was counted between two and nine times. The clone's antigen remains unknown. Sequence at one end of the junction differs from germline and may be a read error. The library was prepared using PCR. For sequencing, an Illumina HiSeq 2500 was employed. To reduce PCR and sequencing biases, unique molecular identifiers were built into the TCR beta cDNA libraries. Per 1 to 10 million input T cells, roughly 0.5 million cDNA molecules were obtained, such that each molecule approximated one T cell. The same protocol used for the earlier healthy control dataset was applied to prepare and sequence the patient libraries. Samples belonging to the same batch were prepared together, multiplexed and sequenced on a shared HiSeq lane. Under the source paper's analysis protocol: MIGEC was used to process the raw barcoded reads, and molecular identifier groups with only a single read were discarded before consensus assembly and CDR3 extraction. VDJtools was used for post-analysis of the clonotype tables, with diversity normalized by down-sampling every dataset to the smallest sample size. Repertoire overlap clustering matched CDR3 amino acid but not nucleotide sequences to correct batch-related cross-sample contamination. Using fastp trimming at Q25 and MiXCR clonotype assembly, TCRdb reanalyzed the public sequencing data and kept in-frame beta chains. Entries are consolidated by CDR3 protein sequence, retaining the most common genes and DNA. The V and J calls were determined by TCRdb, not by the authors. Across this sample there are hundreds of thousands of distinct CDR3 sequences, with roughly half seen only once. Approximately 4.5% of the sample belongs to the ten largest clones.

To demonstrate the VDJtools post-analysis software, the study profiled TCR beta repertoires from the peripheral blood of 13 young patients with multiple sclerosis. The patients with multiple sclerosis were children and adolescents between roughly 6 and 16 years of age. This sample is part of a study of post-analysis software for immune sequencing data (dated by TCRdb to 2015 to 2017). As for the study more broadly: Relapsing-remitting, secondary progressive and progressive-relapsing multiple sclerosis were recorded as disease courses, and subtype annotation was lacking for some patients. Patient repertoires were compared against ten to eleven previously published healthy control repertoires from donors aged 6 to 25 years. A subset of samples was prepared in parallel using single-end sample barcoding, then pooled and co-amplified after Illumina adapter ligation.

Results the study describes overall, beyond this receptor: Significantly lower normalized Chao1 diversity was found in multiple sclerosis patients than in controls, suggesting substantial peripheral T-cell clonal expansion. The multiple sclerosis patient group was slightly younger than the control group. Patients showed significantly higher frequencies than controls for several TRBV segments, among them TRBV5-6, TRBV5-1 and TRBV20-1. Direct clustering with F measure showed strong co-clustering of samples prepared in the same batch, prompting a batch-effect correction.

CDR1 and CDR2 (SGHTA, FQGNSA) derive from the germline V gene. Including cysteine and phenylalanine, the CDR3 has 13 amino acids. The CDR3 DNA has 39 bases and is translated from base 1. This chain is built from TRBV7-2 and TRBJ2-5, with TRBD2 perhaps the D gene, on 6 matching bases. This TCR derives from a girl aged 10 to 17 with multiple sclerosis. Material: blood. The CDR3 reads CASSPGARETQYF. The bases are TGTGCTAGCAGCCCGGGAGCGCGGGAGACCCAGTACTTC. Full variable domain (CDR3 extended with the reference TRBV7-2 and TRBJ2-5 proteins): GAGVSQSPSNKVTEKGKDVELRCDPISGHTALYWYRQSLGQGLEFLIYFQGNSAPDKSGLPSDRFSAERTGGSVSTLTIQRTQQEDSAVYLCASSPGARETQYFGPGTRLLVL.